A selection of T cell receptor beta chains follows, all from one sample in a study of T cell responses to AZD1222 COVID-19 vaccine. The assay was immunoSEQ multiplex PCR, and TCRdb's table has in-frame clones only and misses some. Altogether about 180,000 clones are present, around 90% being singletons, with the ten largest covering 1.5% to 2%. The source material was peripheral blood, sampled on day 0 of AZD1222 vaccination. These receptors originate from an adult in good health. CDR3s include the opening cysteine and the closing phenylalanine or tryptophan. The D gene is left open where the match is weak. Rows give clone size only sometimes, using once, few, many, or a class for an expanded clone.

clone size,V gene,J gene,D gene,CDR3 protein,CDR3 DNA
.,TRBV27,TRBJ1-2,.,CASRPLVGRGYTF,TGTGCCAGCAGGCCCTTGGTAGGGCGGGGCTACACCTTC
.,TRBV6-7,TRBJ2-1,.,CASTCSDEQFF,TGTGCCAGCACCTGCAGCGATGAGCAGTTCTTC
.,TRBV21-1,TRBJ1-2,.,CASSTRDCSNGDYGYTF,TGTGCCAGCAGCACACGGGACTGTAGTAATGGGGACTATGGCTACACCTTC
once,TRBV3-1/TRBV3-2,TRBJ2-1,.,CASSQRADNEQFF,TGTGCCAGCAGCCAGCGCGCCGACAATGAGCAGTTCTTC
.,TRBV24-1,TRBJ1-1,.,CATRKDPEAFF,TGTGCCACCAGAAAGGACCCTGAAGCTTTCTTT
.,TRBV2,TRBJ1-3,.,CASSEVPTGNTIYF,TGTGCCAGCAGTGAGGTCCCGACTGGAAACACCATATATTTT
.,TRBV7-2,TRBJ1-1,.,CASSANGGGGFEGFF,TGTGCCAGCAGCGCCAACGGGGGCGGGGGATTTGAAGGTTTCTTT
.,TRBV6-6,TRBJ2-3,TRBD2,CASREGLAGGTDTQYF,TGTGCCAGCAGGGAGGGACTAGCGGGAGGCACAGATACGCAGTATTTT
.,TRBV19,TRBJ1-5,.,CASSMTGSYQPQHF,TGTGCCAGTAGTATGACAGGATCGTATCAGCCCCAGCATTTT
.,TRBV2,TRBJ2-2,.,CASRVGTSGGELFF,TGTGCCAGCAGAGTAGGCACCTCCGGCGGGGAGCTGTTTTTT
.,TRBV28,TRBJ2-7,.,CASRSTSGTESYEQYF,TGTGCCAGCAGATCCACCTCCGGGACGGAATCCTACGAGCAGTACTTC
.,TRBV14,TRBJ1-1,.,CASSQLIGALNTEAFF,TGTGCCAGCAGCCAGCTTATTGGTGCCCTGAACACTGAAGCTTTCTTT
.,TRBV4-3,TRBJ1-1,.,CASSQEGVQADEAFF,TGCGCCAGCAGCCAAGAAGGGGTCCAGGCGGATGAAGCTTTCTTT
.,TRBV4-3,TRBJ1-2,.,CASSQEHTGGYTF,TGCGCCAGCAGCCAAGAGCATACAGGGGGCTACACCTTC
.,TRBV27,TRBJ2-5,.,CASQRWTEETQYF,TGTGCCAGCCAACGGTGGACTGAAGAGACCCAGTACTTC
.,TRBV6-2/TRBV6-3,TRBJ2-7,.,CASSYSSSGIYEQYF,TGTGCCAGCAGTTACTCAAGCTCGGGAATTTACGAGCAGTACTTC
.,TRBV4-3,TRBJ1-4,.,CASSQDSGPANGKLFF,TGCGCCAGCAGCCAAGATAGCGGGCCGGCTAACGGAAAACTGTTTTTT